A selection of T cell receptor beta chains follows, all from one sample in a study of T cell responses to AZD1222 COVID-19 vaccine. The data were produced by immunoSEQ multiplex PCR, yet TCRdb's version contains in-frame clones alone and is incomplete. Of about 180,000 clones listed, 85% to 90% are singletons. This sample comprised peripheral blood, obtained on day 0 of AZD1222 vaccination. Every receptor here comes from an adult in good health. Both conserved end residues are part of each CDR3. The order of the fields is D gene, J gene, V gene, CDR3 length, clone size, CDR3 DNA, CDR3 protein. The D gene is left open where the match is weak. For some rows the clone size is stated as once, few or many, or as a class when expanded; others skip it.

TRBD1 TRBJ1-5 TRBV7-2 14 . TGTGCCAGCAGCTCACGGACAGGGGATCAGCCCCAGCATTTT CASSSRTGDQPQHF
. TRBJ1-3 TRBV3-1/TRBV3-2 14 . TGTGCCAGCAGCCTCAGAGGTACGGGAAACACCATATATTTT CASSLRGTGNTIYF
. TRBJ1-6 TRBV14 15 . TGTGCCAGCAGCCAAGTCGACGGGGCCCATTCACCCCTCCACTTT CASSQVDGAHSPLHF
. TRBJ2-7 TRBV18 14 . TGTGCCAGCTCACCTGGGGGGATTCCCTACGAGCAGTACTTC CASSPGGIPYEQYF
. TRBJ1-5 TRBV27 13 . TGTGCCAGCAGTTTATCCAGGGATCAGCCCCAGCATTTT CASSLSRDQPQHF
TRBD2 TRBJ2-3 TRBV30 16 . TGTGCCTGGGCCGGGGTAGCGGGGGGGCCGACAGATACGCAGTATTTT CAWAGVAGGPTDTQYF
. TRBJ1-1 TRBV18 14 . TGTGCCAGCTCCGACTTAGAAATGAACACTGAAGCTTTCTTT CASSDLEMNTEAFF
. TRBJ2-7 TRBV7-2 14 . TGTGCCAGCAGCTTAGCAGGGCAGTCCTACGAGCAGTACTTC CASSLAGQSYEQYF
TRBD1 TRBJ2-5 TRBV7-6 17 . TGTGCCAGCAGCTTGTACACCTCAGACAGGGTCCAAGAGACCCAGTACTTC CASSLYTSDRVQETQYF
. TRBJ1-1 TRBV7-9 12 . TGTGCCAGCAGGCTGGACGAGAATGAAGCTTTCTTT CASRLDENEAFF
. TRBJ1-1 TRBV7-9 16 once TGTGCCAGCAGCTTAATTCCAGTATCGCAGAGAGGTGAAGCTTTCTTT CASSLIPVSQRGEAFF
TRBD1 TRBJ1-6 TRBV3-1/TRBV3-2 14 . TGTGCCAGCAGCCAAGGACAGGGAACATCACCCCTCCACTTT CASSQGQGTSPLHF
. TRBJ2-7 TRBV7-2 12 . TGTGCCAGCAGCTTAGCGTGGGGCGAGCAGTACTTC CASSLAWGEQYF
. TRBJ2-5 TRBV6-2/TRBV6-3 12 . TGTGCCAGCAGTTCGGCCCGAAAGACCCAGTACTTC CASSSARKTQYF
TRBD1 TRBJ1-1 TRBV30 15 . TGTGCCTGGAGTCCGCGGACAGGTTGGAACACTGAAGCTTTCTTT CAWSPRTGWNTEAFF
. TRBJ1-2 TRBV9 16 . TGTGCCAGCAGCGTAGGAGCGGCAGGGAGTAACTATGGCTACACCTTC CASSVGAAGSNYGYTF
. TRBJ1-5 TRBV30 15 . TGTGCCTGGAGCGAAAGGGCCTTTGGGGATCAGCCCCAGCATTTT CAWSERAFGDQPQHF
. TRBJ1-1 TRBV19 14 . TGTGCCAGTACCCTTTCCACTATGAACACTGAAGCTTTCTTT CASTLSTMNTEAFF
. TRBJ2-1 TRBV6-6 13 . TGTGCCAGCAGTTACCGAGAGGGGGATGAGCAGTTCTTC CASSYREGDEQFF
TRBD1 TRBJ2-1 TRBV19 16 . TGTGCCAGTAGTATAGCGTCAGGGGGCACCTACAATGAGCAGTTCTTC CASSIASGGTYNEQFF
. TRBJ1-1 TRBV19 14 . TGTGCCAGTAGTAAAACATTGAAAGAGACTGAAGCTTTCTTT CASSKTLKETEAFF
TRBD1 TRBJ1-4 TRBV30 15 . TGTGCCTTCCGGGACAGTCCCGCAACTAATGAAAAACTGTTTTTT CAFRDSPATNEKLFF
. TRBJ1-5 TRBV10-1 12 . TGCGCCAGCAGTGAGGGTATCCAGCCCCAGCATTTT CASSEGIQPQHF
. TRBJ2-5 TRBV12-5 14 . TGTGCTAGTGGTCCACCGAATCCCCCTGAGACCCAGTACTTC CASGPPNPPETQYF
TRBD1 TRBJ1-2 TRBV28 15 . TGTGCCAGCAGTCCTTCGGGACAGGGGAACTATGGCTACACCTTC CASSPSGQGNYGYTF
TRBD2 TRBJ2-3 TRBV10-3 15 . TGTGCCACAAAAGAGCCGGGACTAGGAGCAGATACGCAGTATTTT CATKEPGLGADTQYF
. TRBJ2-7 TRBV27 15 . TGTGCCAGCAGTTTCTCGTGGCAGAGCTCCTACGAGCAGTACTTC CASSFSWQSSYEQYF
. TRBJ1-5 TRBV29-1 12 . TGCAGCGCACGGGACGGAAATCAGCCCCAGCATTTT CSARDGNQPQHF
. TRBJ1-5 TRBV30 13 . TGTGCCTGGGGGGGGGAAAGCAATCAGCCCCAGCATTTT CAWGGESNQPQHF
TRBD1 TRBJ1-2 TRBV19 16 . TGTGCCAGTAGTATAGTTAGGGGACAGGGGCGAGGAGGCTACACCTTC CASSIVRGQGRGGYTF
. TRBJ1-1 TRBV30 15 . TGTGCCTGGAGTGTACAGGGCAAGATGAACACTGAAGCTTTCTTT CAWSVQGKMNTEAFF
TRBD1 TRBJ2-7 TRBV5-1 14 . TGCGCCAGCAGCTTCACAACAGGGGACTACGAGCAGTACTTC CASSFTTGDYEQYF
TRBD1 TRBJ1-1 TRBV29-1 14 . TGCAGCGTGACAGGGTTGGAGTCGGAAGCTGAAGCTTTCTTT CSVTGLESEAEAFF
. TRBJ1-2 TRBV3-1/TRBV3-2 16 . TGTGCCAGCAGCCAGGCGGGGGGGGATGTTGGCTATGGCTACACCTTC CASSQAGGDVGYGYTF
. TRBJ2-7 TRBV2 14 . TGTGCCAGCAGCCAGGGATCCCTGTCCTACGAGCAGTACTTC CASSQGSLSYEQYF
TRBD1 TRBJ2-1 TRBV11-2 19 . TGTGCCAGCAGCTTAGGACAGGGGGTCGACTATGGTGGGTTGAATGAGCAGTTCTTC CASSLGQGVDYGGLNEQFF
. TRBJ2-5 TRBV2 16 . TGTGCCAGCACCCGCAGCCTTCAGGGCATCTGGGAGACCCAGTACTTC CASTRSLQGIWETQYF
. TRBJ1-1 TRBV5-1 15 . TGCGCCAGCAGCTTGGATGGTCGGCCGAACACTGAAGCTTTCTTT CASSLDGRPNTEAFF
TRBD1 TRBJ1-6 TRBV6-5 16 . TGTGCCAGCAGTTCCGGGACAGGGTATACAAATTCACCCCTCCACTTT CASSSGTGYTNSPLHF
TRBD1 TRBJ2-5 TRBV7-2 15 few TGTGCCAGCAGCTTAATCCGGACAGGCAGAGAGACCCAGTACTTC CASSLIRTGRETQYF
. TRBJ2-1 TRBV7-8 14 once TGTGCCAGCAGCTTAGCGTTACAGTACAATGAGCAGTTCTTC CASSLALQYNEQFF
. TRBJ2-5 TRBV12-3/TRBV12-4 13 . TGTGCCAGCAGTTTATGGGCCCAAGAGACCCAGTACTTC CASSLWAQETQYF
TRBD1 TRBJ1-2 TRBV27 14 once TGTGCCAGCAGCCAGGGGACAGCTAACTATGGCTACACCTTC CASSQGTANYGYTF
TRBD1 TRBJ1-2 TRBV5-4 15 . TGTGCCAGCAGCTCCGATACGCAGGGGGCGGGAGGCTACACCTTC CASSSDTQGAGGYTF
. TRBJ2-3 TRBV3-1/TRBV3-2 12 . TGTGCCAGCAGCGAGTACACAGATACGCAGTATTTT CASSEYTDTQYF
. TRBJ1-2 TRBV12-2 14 . TGTGCAAGTCGCTTAACAGGGTTTAGGGGTGGCTACACCTTC CASRLTGFRGGYTF
TRBD1 TRBJ1-2 TRBV5-1 15 once TGCGCCAGCAGCTTGGCCGGGACAGTGCTCTATGGCTACACCTTC CASSLAGTVLYGYTF
TRBD1 TRBJ1-4 TRBV4-2 13 . TGTGCCAGCAGCCCCCTCAGGGGGGAAAAACTGTTTTTT CASSPLRGEKLFF
TRBD1 TRBJ2-3 TRBV6-1 17 . TGTGCCAGCAGTGGACCCAGGGACAGGGTGGTAACAGATACGCAGTATTTT CASSGPRDRVVTDTQYF
. TRBJ2-3 TRBV7-9 13 . TGTGCCAGCAGCTTTGACCGCACAGATACGCAGTATTTT CASSFDRTDTQYF
TRBD1 TRBJ2-7 TRBV2 15 . TGTGCCAGCAGAAATAGGGACAGGGGGCTCGACGAGCAGTACTTC CASRNRDRGLDEQYF
. TRBJ1-1 TRBV18 15 . TGTGCCAGCATAGCTGAGGGGTGGGGAAGTGGTGAAGCTTTCTTT CASIAEGWGSGEAFF
TRBD1 TRBJ1-4 TRBV3-1/TRBV3-2 16 once TGTGCCAGCAGCCAGGGACAGGGCCCAACTAATGAAAAACTGTTTTTT CASSQGQGPTNEKLFF
TRBD2 TRBJ2-3 TRBV19 14 . TGTGCCAGTAGCTCTAGCGGGAATGTAGATACGCAGTATTTT CASSSSGNVDTQYF
. TRBJ2-1 TRBV6-5 15 . TGTGCCAGCAGTTACGAGGGGGGCAATTACAATGAGCAGTTCTTC CASSYEGGNYNEQFF